One sample yielded the 6 T cell receptor beta chains listed below, sequenced in a study of shared clonotypes between healthy human individuals (dated by TCRdb to 2020 to 2021). The library was obtained by the immunoSEQ multiplex PCR assay. The clones in this table, taken by TCRdb from immuneACCESS, are in-frame only. Not every clone is retained; where verified, under half of the shortfall comes from an unresolved V gene, and the cause of the rest is unknown. This sample holds approximately 640,000 clones; approximately 75% were observed only once. The biggest ten clones account for approximately 1.8% of the sample. The material sequenced was memory CD4+ T cells sorted from blood. The cell subset or site label, as the study defines it: CD45RA-negative fraction. The receptors were sampled from a woman aged 25 to 39 in good health.

The chain carries TRBV2 and TRBJ1-2, with 9 nucleotides matching TRBD1. CDR1 is SNHLY, CDR2 FYNNEI, per germline. CDR3 size: 15 residues. Unmatched junction bases numbered 11, after V lost 5 bases and J lost 7 bases. The CDR3 DNA is TGTGCCAGCAGTCCACAACAGGGGGCTTTCTCTGGCTACACCTTC. Its translation is CASSPQQGAFSGYTF.

This chain links TRBV18 with TRBJ1-4, with unresolved D. The CDR3 spans 13 residues. Germline loops: CDR1 KGHSH, CDR2 LQKENI. V lost 5 bases to trimming and J lost 7 bases, with 11 bases between them. The CDR3 region is CASSGQVGEKLFF. DNA of the CDR3: TGTGCCAGCTCAGGGCAGGTTGGTGAAAAACTGTTTTTT.

V and J are TRBV11-2 and TRBJ2-5; D could derive from TRBD1 or TRBD2 (5 bases each). The germline gives CDR1 SGHAT, CDR2 FQNNGV. Deletions cut 5 bases from V and 2 bases from J, with 15 bases between. CDR3 size: 15 residues. The CDR3 sequence: CASSGRDREQETQYF. CDR3 in DNA: TGTGCCAGCAGCGGCCGGGACCGAGAACAAGAGACCCAGTACTTC.

The chain couples TRBV4-1 to TRBJ2-1; perhaps TRBD2 as D (6 bases). V dropped 2 bases and J dropped 0 bases, with 14 bases sitting between them. CDR3 length equals 17 residues. From germline, CDR1 is MGHRA and CDR2 YSYEKL. The chain's CDR3 is CASSQRDGRSSYNEQFF. Written as DNA, the CDR3 is TGCGCCAGCAGCCAAAGGGACGGGAGATCCTCCTACAATGAGCAGTTCTTC.

V is TRBV28 and J is TRBJ1-3; 8 nucleotides align to TRBD1. Germline CDR1 and CDR2: MDHEN and SYDVKM. The CDR3 extends over 15 amino acids. Trimming at V came to 5 bases and at J to 2 bases, leaving 5 bases not matched to a gene. The CDR3 DNA reads TGTGCCAGCAGTCGCCAGACAGGGGCTGGAAACACCATATATTTT. As protein: CASSRQTGAGNTIYF.

The CDR3 DNA reads TGTGCCAGCAGTCAAGGGACAGTCCGCACTGAAGCTTTCTTT. Amino acids: CASSQGTVRTEAFF. This rearrangement joins TRBV28 to TRBJ1-1, with 7 bases matching TRBD1. Germline lookup yields CDR1 MDHEN and CDR2 SYDVKM. Unmatched junction bases numbered 7, after V lost 5 bases and J lost 4 bases. The CDR3 has 14 amino acids.